These 10 T cell receptor beta chains were sequenced from one sample in a study of PD-1 blockade in classical Hodgkin lymphoma. Profiling relied on immunoSEQ multiplex PCR, and the TCRdb table lists in-frame clones only, not all of them. The table shows about 16,000 clones, with over 60% occurring only once. Regarding time point: cycle 4 day 1 (C4D1), after six to seven weeks of nivolumab. Relapses following autologous stem cell transplantation were seen in all patients, with brentuximab vedotin exposure varying. The sample in question was peripheral blood mononuclear cells (PBMCs), obtained before the fourth cycle of nivolumab. All receptors derive from a human donor with classical Hodgkin lymphoma.

This clone was recorded a few times. V usage is TRBV18 and J usage is TRBJ2-1; perhaps TRBD2 as D (5 bases). V lost 6 bases to trimming and J lost 2 bases, with 17 bases between them. The germline CDR1 and CDR2 sequences are KGHSH and LQKENI. The CDR3 sequence is 16 residues long. As DNA, the CDR3 is TGTGCCAGCTCGCTCCGGGGTCTAGATCCCTACAATGAGCAGTTCTTC. It specifies CASSLRGLDPYNEQFF.

This rearrangement joins TRBV25-1 to TRBJ1-1; D may be TRBD1 (6 bases). V was shortened by 2 bases and J by 6 bases, with 16 bases between the two germline ends. CDR3 length equals 15 residues. The V gene's germline CDR1 is MGHDK and CDR2 SYGVNS. CDR3 region: CASSEIPGEVSEAFF. DNA of the CDR3: TGTGCCAGCAGTGAAATCCCAGGGGAGGTCTCTGAAGCTTTCTTT.

This sequence joins TRBV5-5 and TRBJ2-5; D gene ambiguous. The CDR3 contains 14 residues. In germline, CDR1 is SGHKS, CDR2 YYEKEE (reference sequence). Between the trimmed V and J ends, which lost 3 bases and 0 bases, there was a span of 9 bases. The CDR3 DNA sequence: TGTGCCAGCAGCTATCCGGAACACCAAGAGACCCAGTACTTC. Its translation is CASSYPEHQETQYF.

This clone appeared a few times. This chain connects TRBV6-5 to TRBJ2-4; D is unresolved. Deletions cut 0 bases from V and 6 bases from J, with 9 bases between. CDR3 length: 14 residues. Germline loops: CDR1 MNHEY, CDR2 SVGAGI. The CDR3 reads CASSYSLRRNIQYF. CDR3 sequence (DNA): TGTGCCAGCAGTTACTCACTTAGGAGAAACATTCAGTACTTC.

This clone was detected a few times. The chain couples TRBV6-4 to TRBJ2-2; D ambiguous. The CDR3 has 13 amino acids. Trimming took 0 bases from V and 6 from J, leaving 5 bases between them. Germline CDR1 and CDR2: MRHNA and SNTAGT. CDR3 coding DNA: TGTGCCAGCAGTGACTCAGGGCCCGGGGAGCTGTTTTTT. Residues: CASSDSGPGELFF.

The chain is built from TRBV7-2 and TRBJ2-7; D is tentatively TRBD1 or TRBD2 (7 bases each). Trimming removed 3 bases at V and 4 bases at J, with 13 bases between. Germline assignment: CDR1 SGHTA and CDR2 FQGNSA. The CDR3 spans 14 residues. CDR3 DNA sequence: TGTGCCAGCAGCTTTAGGGAGGGGGCTTACGAGCAGTACTTC. It yields the protein CASSFREGAYEQYF.

J is TRBJ1-5 and V is TRBV6-6; D ambiguous. CDR1 is MNHNY and CDR2 is SVGAGI in the germline V gene (reference sequence). The V end lost 0 bases, the J end lost 3 bases, and 9 bases lay between the germline ends. The length of the CDR3 is 15 residues. CDR3 coding DNA: TGTGCCAGCAGTTACTCCGGCAGAGACAATCAGCCCCAGCATTTT. Translated, it gives CASSYSGRDNQPQHF.

The V gene is TRBV29-1, the J gene TRBJ1-4; the D is unclear. The CDR3 has 12 residues. Trimming removed 7 bases at V and 0 bases at J, with 6 bases between. Germline assignment: CDR1 SQVTM and CDR2 ANQGSEA. This CDR3 is CSAKTTNEKLFF. The CDR3 DNA is TGCAGCGCAAAGACAACTAATGAAAAACTGTTTTTT. The full variable domain, with the rest looked up from reference TRBV29-1 and TRBJ1-4, is SAVISQKPSRDICQRGTSLTIQCQVDSQVTMMFWYRQQPGQSLTLIATANQGSEATYESGFVIDKFPISRPNLTFSTLTVSNMSPEDSSIYLCSAKTTNEKLFFGSGTQLSVL.

V gene TRBV7-8 combines with J gene TRBJ2-1; 11 bases align to TRBD2. Germline loops: CDR1 SGHVS, CDR2 FQNEAQ. V was clipped by 5 bases and J by 4 bases; unmatched bases: 19. This CDR3 is built from 20 residues. Here the CDR3 reads CASSPAGTSGTGSLYNEQFF. In DNA form, the CDR3 reads TGTGCCAGCAGCCCAGCCGGGACTAGCGGAACCGGGAGTTTGTACAATGAGCAGTTCTTC.

The rearrangement links TRBV5-6 to TRBJ2-7; TRBD1 agrees at 12 bases. Germline-derived CDR1 and CDR2 are SGHDT and YYEEEE. The CDR3 has 15 residues. Trimming at V came to 4 bases and at J to 5 bases, leaving 7 bases not matched to a gene. CDR3 in DNA: TGTGCCAGCAGCCTTCTGGGACAGGGGGCCGACGAGCAGTACTTC. Translation: CASSLLGQGADEQYF.